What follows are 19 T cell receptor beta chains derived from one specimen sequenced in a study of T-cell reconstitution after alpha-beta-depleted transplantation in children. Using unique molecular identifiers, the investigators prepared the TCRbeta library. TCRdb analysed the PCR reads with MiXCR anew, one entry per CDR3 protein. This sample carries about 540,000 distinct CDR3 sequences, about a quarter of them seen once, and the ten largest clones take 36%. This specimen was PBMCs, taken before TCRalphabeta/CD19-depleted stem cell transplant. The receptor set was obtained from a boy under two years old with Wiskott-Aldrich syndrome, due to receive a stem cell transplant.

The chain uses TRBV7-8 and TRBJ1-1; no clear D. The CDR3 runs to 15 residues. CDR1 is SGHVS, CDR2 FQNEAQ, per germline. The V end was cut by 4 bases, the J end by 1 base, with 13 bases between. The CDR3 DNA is TGTGCCAGCAGCTCTCCTGAGGGCAGGAACACTGAAGCTTTCTTT. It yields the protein CASSSPEGRNTEAFF.

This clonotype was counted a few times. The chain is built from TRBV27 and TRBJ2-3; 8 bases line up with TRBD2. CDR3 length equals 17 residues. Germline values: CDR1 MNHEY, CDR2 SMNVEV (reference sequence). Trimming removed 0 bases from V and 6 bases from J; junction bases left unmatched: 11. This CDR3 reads CASSLSPSGSLVDTQYF. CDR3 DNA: TGTGCCAGCAGTTTATCTCCCAGCGGGAGCCTTGTGGATACGCAGTATTTT.

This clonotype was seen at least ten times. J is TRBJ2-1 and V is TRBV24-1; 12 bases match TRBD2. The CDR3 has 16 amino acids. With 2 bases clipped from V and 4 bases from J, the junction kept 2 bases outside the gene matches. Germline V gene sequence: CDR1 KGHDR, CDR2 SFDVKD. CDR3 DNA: TGTGCCACCAGTGATTCTAGCGGGAGGGCTTACAATGAGCAGTTCTTC. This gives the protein CATSDSSGRAYNEQFF.

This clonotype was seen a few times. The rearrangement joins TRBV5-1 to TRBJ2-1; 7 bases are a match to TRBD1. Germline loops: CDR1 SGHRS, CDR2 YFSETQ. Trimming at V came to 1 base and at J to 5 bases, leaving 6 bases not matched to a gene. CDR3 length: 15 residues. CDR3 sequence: CASSLQPGGHNEQFF. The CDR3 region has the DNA TGCGCCAGCAGCTTGCAGCCAGGGGGACACAATGAGCAGTTCTTC.

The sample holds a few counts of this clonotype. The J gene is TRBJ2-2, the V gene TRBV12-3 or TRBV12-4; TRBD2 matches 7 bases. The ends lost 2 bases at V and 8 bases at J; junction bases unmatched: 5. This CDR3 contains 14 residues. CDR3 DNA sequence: TGTGCCAGCAGTTTATTCCGGGAGGTGGGGGAGCTGTTTTTT. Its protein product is CASSLFREVGELFF.

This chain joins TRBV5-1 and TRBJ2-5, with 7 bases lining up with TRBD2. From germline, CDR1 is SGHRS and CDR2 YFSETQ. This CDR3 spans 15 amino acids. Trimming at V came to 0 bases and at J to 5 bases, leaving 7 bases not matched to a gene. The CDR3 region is CASSLGGSGSETQYF. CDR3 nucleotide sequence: TGCGCCAGCAGCTTGGGCGGGAGCGGCTCGGAGACCCAGTACTTC.

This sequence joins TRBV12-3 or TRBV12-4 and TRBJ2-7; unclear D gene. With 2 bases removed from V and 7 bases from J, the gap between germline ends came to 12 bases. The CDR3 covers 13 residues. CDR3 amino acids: CASSLQGRQEQYF. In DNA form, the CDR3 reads TGTGCCAGCAGTTTACAAGGGCGGCAAGAGCAGTACTTC.

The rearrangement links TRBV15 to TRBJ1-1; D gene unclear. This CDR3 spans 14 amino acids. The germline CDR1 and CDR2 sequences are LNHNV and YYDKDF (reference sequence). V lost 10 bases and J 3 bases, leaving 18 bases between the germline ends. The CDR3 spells CASRKGLGDTEAFF. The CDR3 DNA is TGTGCCAGCCGCAAAGGGCTAGGTGACACTGAAGCTTTCTTT.

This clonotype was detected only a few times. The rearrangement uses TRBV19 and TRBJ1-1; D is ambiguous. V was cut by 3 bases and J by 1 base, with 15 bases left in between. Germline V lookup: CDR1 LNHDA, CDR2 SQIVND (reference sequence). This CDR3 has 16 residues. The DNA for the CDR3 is TGTGCCAGTAGTATTTGGTATGGTCGGGGGAACACTGAAGCTTTCTTT. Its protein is CASSIWYGRGNTEAFF.

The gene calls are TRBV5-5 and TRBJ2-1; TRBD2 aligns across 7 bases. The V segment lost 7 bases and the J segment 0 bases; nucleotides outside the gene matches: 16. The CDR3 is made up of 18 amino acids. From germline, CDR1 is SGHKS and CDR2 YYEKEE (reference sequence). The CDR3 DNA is TGTGCCAGCGGGGACCCTCGGGAGGCGGGGAGCTCCTACAATGAGCAGTTCTTC. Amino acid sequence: CASGDPREAGSSYNEQFF.

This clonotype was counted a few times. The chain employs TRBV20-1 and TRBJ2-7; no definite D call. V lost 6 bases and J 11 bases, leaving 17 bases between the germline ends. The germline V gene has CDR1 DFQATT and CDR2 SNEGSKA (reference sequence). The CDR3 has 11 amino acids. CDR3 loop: CSALSGLSKYF. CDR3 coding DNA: TGCAGTGCCCTCTCCGGCCTCTCCAAGTACTTC.

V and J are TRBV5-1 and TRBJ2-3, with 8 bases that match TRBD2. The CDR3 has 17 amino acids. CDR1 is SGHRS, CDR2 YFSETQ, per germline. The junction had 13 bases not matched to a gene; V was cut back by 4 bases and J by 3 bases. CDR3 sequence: CASSPLGAGGGTDTQYF. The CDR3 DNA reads TGCGCCAGCAGCCCCCTCGGGGCGGGAGGTGGTACAGATACGCAGTATTTT.

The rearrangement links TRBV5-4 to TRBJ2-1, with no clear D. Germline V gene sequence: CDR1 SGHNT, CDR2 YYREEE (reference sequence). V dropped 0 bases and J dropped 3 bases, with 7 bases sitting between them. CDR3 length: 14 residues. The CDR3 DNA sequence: TGTGCCAGCAGCTTGGGAGCCTACTACAATGAGCAGTTCTTC. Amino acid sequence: CASSLGAYYNEQFF.

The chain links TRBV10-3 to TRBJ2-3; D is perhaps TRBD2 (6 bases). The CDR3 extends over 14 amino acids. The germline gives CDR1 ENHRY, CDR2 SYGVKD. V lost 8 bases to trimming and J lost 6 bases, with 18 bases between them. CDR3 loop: CAIRGMTKTDTQYF. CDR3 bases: TGTGCCATCCGGGGGATGACGAAGACGGATACGCAGTATTTT.

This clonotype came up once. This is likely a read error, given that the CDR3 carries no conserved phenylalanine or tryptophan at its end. DNA for the CDR3: TGCAGCGTTGAATACACCACTAGAGGGGGCTTCGAGCAGTACTTG. Protein: CSVEYTTRGGFEQYL. V usage is TRBV29-1 and J usage is TRBJ2-7; 7 nucleotides agree with TRBD1. This CDR3 spans 15 amino acids. Germline V gene sequence: CDR1 SQVTM, CDR2 ANQGSEA. Trimming cost V 2 bases and J 6 bases; bases outside gene matches: 13.

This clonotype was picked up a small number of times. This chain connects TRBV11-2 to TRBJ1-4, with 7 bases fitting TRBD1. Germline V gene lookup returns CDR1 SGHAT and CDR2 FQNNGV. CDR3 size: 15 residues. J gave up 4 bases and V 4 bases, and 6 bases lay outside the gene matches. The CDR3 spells CASSSLTGINEKLFF. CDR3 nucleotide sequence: TGTGCCAGCAGCTCCTTGACAGGGATTAATGAAAAACTGTTTTTT.

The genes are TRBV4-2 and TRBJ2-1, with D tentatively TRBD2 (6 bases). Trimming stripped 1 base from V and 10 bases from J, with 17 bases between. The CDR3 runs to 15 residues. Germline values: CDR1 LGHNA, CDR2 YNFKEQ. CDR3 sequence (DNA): TGTGCCAGCAGCCAAGCGACCAATACCGGAGGGGAGCAGTTCTTC. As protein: CASSQATNTGGEQFF.

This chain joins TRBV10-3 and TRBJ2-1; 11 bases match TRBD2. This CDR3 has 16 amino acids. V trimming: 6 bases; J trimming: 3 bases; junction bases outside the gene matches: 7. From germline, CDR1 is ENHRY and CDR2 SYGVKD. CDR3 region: CAISWGLADHYNEQFF. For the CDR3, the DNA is TGTGCCATCAGCTGGGGACTAGCGGATCACTACAATGAGCAGTTCTTC.

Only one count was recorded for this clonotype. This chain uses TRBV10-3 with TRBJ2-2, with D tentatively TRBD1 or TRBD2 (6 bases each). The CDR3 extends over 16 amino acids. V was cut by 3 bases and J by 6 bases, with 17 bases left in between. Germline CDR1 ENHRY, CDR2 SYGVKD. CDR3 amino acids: CAISEWRRGEPGELFF. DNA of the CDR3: TGTGCCATCAGTGAATGGCGGAGGGGGGAACCCGGGGAGCTGTTTTTT.